This T cell receptor beta chain was captured in a study of blood T cell repertoires in COVID-19. For the study at large: The study drew acute and convalescent COVID-19 samples from the United States, Italy and Spain. PBMCs, B-cell-depleted T cells, or T cells were the source of the cDNA or gDNA that made up the material.

Produced via immunoSEQ multiplex PCR; TCRdb's table is partial and in-frame only. The data show about 51,000 clones, around 84% seen once. The CDR3 is 14 residues long. Germline V gene sequence: CDR1 SGHAT, CDR2 FQDESV (reference sequence). The V gene lost 2 bases and the J gene lost 2 bases, with 8 bases spanning the gap. The sample taken for sequencing was peripheral blood. The chain is built from TRBV11-1 and TRBJ2-3; D unresolved. This TCR was recovered from a man older than 75 with active COVID-19. As DNA, the CDR3 is TGTGCCAGCAGCTTAAACAGCCACACAGATACGCAGTATTTT. Translating it yields CASSLNSHTDTQYF.